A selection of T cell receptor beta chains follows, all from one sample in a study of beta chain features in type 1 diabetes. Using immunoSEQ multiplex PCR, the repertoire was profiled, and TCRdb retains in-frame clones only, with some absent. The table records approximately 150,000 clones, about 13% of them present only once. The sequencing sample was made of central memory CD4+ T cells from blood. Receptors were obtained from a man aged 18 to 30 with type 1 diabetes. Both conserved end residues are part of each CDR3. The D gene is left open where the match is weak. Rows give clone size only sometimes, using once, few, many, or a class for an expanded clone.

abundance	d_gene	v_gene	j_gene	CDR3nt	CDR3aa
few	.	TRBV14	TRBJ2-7	TGTGCCAGCAGCCAGATTTACGGACTTGAGGGTACGACCTACGAGCAGTACTTC	CASSQIYGLEGTTYEQYF
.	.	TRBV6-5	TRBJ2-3	TGTGCCAGCAGGACCGGGGGGCGGACAGATACGCAGTATTTT	CASRTGGRTDTQYF
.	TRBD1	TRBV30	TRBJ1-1	TGTGCCTACGACCTACAGGGGAGGACTGAAGCTTTCTTT	CAYDLQGRTEAFF
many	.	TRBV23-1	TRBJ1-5	TGCGCCAGCGGCTCGGGACACATCAATCAGCCCCAGCATTTT	CASGSGHINQPQHF
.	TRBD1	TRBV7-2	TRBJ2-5	TGTGCCAGCAGCTGGATCACAGGGGGCCAAGAGACCCAGTACTTC	CASSWITGGQETQYF
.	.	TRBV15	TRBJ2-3	TGTGCCACCAGGGTTCAACAGTCCACAGATACGCAGTATTTT	CATRVQQSTDTQYF
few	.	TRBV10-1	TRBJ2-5	TGCGCCAGCAGTGAGTCGACGGTTAGTCAAGAGACCCAGTACTTC	CASSESTVSQETQYF
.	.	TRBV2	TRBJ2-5	TGTGCCAGCAGCCCGGGATCCGAGACCCAGTACTTC	CASSPGSETQYF
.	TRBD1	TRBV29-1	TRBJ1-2	TGCAGCGTTACCCCGACAGGGAAGGCATCAAACTATGGCTACACCTTC	CSVTPTGKASNYGYTF
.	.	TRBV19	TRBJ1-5	TGTGCCAGTAGTACCGATCAGCTCGTCAATCAGCCCCAGCATTTT	CASSTDQLVNQPQHF
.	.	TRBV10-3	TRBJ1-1	TGTGCCATCAGTGAGGTGGGCACTGAAGCTTTCTTT	CAISEVGTEAFF
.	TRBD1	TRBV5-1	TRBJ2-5	TGCGCCAGCAGCACCCCGGGACAGCAAGAGACCCAGTACTTC	CASSTPGQQETQYF
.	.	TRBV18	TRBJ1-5	TGTGCCAGCTCACAGCAGGTTAATAGCAATCAGCCCCAGCATTTT	CASSQQVNSNQPQHF
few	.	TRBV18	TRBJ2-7	TGTGCCAGCTCACCGGCTGGTTACGAGCAGTACTTC	CASSPAGYEQYF
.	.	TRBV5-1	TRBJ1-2	TGCGCCAGCAGCTCGACGGAGTTTCCTGGGGGCTACACCTTC	CASSSTEFPGGYTF
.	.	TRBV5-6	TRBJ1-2	TGTGCCAGCAGCCCCCTATACACAGGGTCAAACTATGGCTACACCTTC	CASSPLYTGSNYGYTF
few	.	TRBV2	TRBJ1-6	TGTGCCAGCACCGAGGAGGGAAAAGCCCTCCACTTT	CASTEEGKALHF
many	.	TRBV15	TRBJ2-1	TGTGCCACCAGCAGAGGCGGGGATTTTTACAATGAGCAGTTCTTC	CATSRGGDFYNEQFF